This T cell receptor beta chain originates from a study of T cells in localized non-small cell lung cancer. Study observations and caveats: Median roughly 57 top-100 tumor clones were shared with paired adjacent lung. Exceeding tumor, uninvolved adjacent lung had the highest T cell clonality.

The CDR3 has 14 amino acids. V lost 5 bases and J 4 bases, leaving 11 bases between the germline ends. From germline, CDR1 is LNHDA and CDR2 SQIVND (reference sequence). Assay used: immunoSEQ multiplex PCR; TCRdb lists only in-frame clones, some missing. Counted here are over a thousand clones, about 31% occurring once; the ten biggest clones make up roughly 12%. Worth noting for this clone: Its cognate antigen is unknown.

The sequenced sample was normal lung tissue next to the tumor, obtained before any cancer treatment. V is TRBV19 and J is TRBJ1-4, with D hard to call. This receptor was obtained from a male donor aged 60 or over with stage I squamous cell lung carcinoma. CDR3 protein: CASSEDRLNEKLFF. In DNA, the CDR3 is TGTGCCAGTAGTGAGGACCGCCTTAATGAAAAACTGTTTTTT.